The clone carrying this T cell receptor beta chain was counted a few times. The antigen remains undetermined. The sample belongs to a study of beta chain features in type 1 diabetes. Turning to the study itself: Some 110 million sorted cells were examined across all samples. Study results and limitations: Moderate yet significant TCRB CDR3 shortening was seen in Type 1 diabetes patients in all four CD4+ subsets.

The single heparinised draw taken from each donor contained about 100 mL of blood on average. The CDR3 sequence is 15 residues long. Trimming cost V 2 bases and J 0 bases, with 9 bases left between them. Germline CDR1 reads SGHRS; CDR2 reads YFSETQ. Sequencing targeted expressed TCRB transcripts, as all isolated RNA had been reverse transcribed. An average of about 3.5 million reads was obtained for naive, central memory and regulatory T cell samples. Method: immunoSEQ multiplex PCR; TCRdb's copy keeps in-frame clones and lacks some. The table lists hundreds of thousands of clones, more than 13% of them singletons, with 0.035% to 0.04% in the top ten.

Sequencing input: naive CD4+ T cells from blood. This sequence joins TRBV5-1 and TRBJ2-1, with D uncertain. This TCR came from a man aged 18 to 29 with type 1 diabetes. This CDR3 reads CASSFDSSSYNEQFF. The CDR3 DNA follows: TGCGCCAGCAGCTTTGACTCGAGCTCCTACAATGAGCAGTTCTTC.